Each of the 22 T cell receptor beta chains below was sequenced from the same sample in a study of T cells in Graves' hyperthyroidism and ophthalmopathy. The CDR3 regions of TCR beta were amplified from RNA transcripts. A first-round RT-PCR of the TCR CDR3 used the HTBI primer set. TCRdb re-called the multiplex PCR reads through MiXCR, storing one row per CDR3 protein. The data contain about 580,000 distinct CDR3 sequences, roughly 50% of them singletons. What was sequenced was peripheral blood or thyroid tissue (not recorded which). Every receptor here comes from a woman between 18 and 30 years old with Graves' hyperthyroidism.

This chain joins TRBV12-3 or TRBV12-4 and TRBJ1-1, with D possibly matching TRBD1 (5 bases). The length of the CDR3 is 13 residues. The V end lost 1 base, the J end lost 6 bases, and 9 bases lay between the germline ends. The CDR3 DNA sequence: TGTGCCAGCAGTTTAGGGGGACCGGCTGAAGCTTTCTTT. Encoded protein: CASSLGGPAEAFF.

CDR3 in DNA: TGTGCCACCGAGGCCTCTAGCACAGATACGCAGTATTTT. Residues: CATEASSTDTQYF. This rearrangement joins TRBV2 to TRBJ2-3, with D unclear. V lost 10 bases, J lost 0 bases, and 11 bases lay in between. This CDR3 comprises 13 residues. CDR1 and CDR2 from the germline V gene are SNHLY and FYNNEI.

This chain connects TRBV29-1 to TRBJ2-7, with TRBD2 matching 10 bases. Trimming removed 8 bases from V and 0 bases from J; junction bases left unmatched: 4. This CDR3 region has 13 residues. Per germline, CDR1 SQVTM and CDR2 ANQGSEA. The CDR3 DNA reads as TGCAGCAGGACTAGCGGTAGCTCCTACGAGCAGTACTTC. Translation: CSRTSGSSYEQYF.

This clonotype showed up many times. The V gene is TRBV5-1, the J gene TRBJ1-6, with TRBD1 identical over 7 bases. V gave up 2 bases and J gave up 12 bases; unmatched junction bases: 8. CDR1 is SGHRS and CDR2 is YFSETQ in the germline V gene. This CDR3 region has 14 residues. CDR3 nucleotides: TGCGCCAGCAGCTTAGGGACAGACGTCGGACCCCTCCACTTT. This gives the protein CASSLGTDVGPLHF.

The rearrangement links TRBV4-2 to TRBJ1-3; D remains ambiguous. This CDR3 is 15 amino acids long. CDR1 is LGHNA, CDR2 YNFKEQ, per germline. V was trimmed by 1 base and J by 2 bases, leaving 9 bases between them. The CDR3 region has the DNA TGTGCCAGCAGCCAAGTGTCGACGGCTGGAAACACCATATATTTT. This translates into CASSQVSTAGNTIYF.

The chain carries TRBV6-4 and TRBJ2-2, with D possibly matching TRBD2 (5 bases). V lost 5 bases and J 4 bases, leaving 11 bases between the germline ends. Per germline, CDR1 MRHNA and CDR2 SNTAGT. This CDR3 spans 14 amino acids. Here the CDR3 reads CASSSPEGTGELFF. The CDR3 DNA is TGTGCCAGCAGTTCCCCAGAGGGCACCGGGGAGCTGTTTTTT.

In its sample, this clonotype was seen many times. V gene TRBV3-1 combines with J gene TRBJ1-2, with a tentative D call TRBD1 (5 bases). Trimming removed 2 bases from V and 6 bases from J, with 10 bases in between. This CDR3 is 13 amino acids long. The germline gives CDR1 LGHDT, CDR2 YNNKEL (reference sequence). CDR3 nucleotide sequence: TGTGCCAGCAGCCAACCCATAGGGGATGGCTACACCTTC. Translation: CASSQPIGDGYTF.

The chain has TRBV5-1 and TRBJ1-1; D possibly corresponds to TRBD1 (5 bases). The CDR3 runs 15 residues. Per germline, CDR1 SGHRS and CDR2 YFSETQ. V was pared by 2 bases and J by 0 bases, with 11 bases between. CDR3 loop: CASSFEGFMNTEAFF. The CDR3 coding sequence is TGCGCCAGCAGCTTCGAGGGGTTCATGAACACTGAAGCTTTCTTT.

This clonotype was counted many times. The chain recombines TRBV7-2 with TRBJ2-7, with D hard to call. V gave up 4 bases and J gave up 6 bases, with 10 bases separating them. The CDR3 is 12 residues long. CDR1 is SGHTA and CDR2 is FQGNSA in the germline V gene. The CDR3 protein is CASSSGSSEQYF. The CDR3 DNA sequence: TGTGCCAGCAGCTCCGGATCTAGCGAGCAGTACTTC.

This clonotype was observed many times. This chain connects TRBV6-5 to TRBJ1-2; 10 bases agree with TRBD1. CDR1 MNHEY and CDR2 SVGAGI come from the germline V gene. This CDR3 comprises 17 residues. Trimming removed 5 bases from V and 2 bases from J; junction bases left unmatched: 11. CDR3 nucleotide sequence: TGTGCCAGCAGTGTTACTCCGACAGGGGGCAGGAACTATGGCTACACCTTC. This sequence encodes CASSVTPTGGRNYGYTF.

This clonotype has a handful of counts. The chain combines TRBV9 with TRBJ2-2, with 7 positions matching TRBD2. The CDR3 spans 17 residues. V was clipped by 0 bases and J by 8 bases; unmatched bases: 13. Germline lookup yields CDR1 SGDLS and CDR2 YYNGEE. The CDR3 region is CASSVDLAGAPGGELFF. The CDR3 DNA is TGTGCCAGCAGCGTAGATCTTGCGGGAGCCCCGGGTGGGGAGCTGTTTTTT.

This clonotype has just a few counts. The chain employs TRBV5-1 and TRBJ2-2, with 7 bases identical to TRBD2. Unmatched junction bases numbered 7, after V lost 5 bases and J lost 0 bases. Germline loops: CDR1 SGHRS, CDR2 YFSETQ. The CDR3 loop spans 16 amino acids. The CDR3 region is CASSSRLAANTGELFF. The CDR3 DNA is TGCGCCAGCAGTAGTCGGCTAGCGGCGAACACCGGGGAGCTGTTTTTT.

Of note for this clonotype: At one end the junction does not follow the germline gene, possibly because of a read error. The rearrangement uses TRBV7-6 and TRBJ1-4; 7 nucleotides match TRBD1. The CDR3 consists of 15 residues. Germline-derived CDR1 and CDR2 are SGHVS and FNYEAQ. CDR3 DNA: TGCGCCAGCAGCCAGGACGACAGGGATCGTGAAAAACTGTTTTTT. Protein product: CASSQDDRDREKLFF.

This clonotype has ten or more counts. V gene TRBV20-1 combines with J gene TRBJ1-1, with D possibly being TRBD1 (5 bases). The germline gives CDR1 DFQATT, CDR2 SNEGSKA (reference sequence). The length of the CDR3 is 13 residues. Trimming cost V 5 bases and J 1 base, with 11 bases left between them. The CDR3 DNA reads TGCAGTGCTGGTGCGACAGAGAACACTGAAGCTTTCTTT. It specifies CSAGATENTEAFF.

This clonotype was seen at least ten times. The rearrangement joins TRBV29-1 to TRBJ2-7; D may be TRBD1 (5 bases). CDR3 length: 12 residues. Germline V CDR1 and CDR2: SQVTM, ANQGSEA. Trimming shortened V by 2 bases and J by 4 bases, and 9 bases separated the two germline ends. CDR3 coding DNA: TGCAGCGTTGAACGGCAGGGTTACGAGCAGTACTTC. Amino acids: CSVERQGYEQYF.

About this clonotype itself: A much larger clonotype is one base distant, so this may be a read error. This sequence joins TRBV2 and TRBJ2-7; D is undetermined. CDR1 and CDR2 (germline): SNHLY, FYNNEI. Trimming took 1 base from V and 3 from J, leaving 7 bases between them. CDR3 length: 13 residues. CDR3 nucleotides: TGTGCCAGCAGTGAAGTGGGTCTCTACGAGCAGTACTTC. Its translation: CASSEVGLYEQYF.

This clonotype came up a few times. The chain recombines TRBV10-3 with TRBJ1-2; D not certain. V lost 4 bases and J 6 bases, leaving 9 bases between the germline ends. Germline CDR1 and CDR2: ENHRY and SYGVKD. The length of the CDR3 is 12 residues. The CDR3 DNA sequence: TGTGCCATCAGTGGGAACAACAATGGCTACACCTTC. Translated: CAISGNNNGYTF.

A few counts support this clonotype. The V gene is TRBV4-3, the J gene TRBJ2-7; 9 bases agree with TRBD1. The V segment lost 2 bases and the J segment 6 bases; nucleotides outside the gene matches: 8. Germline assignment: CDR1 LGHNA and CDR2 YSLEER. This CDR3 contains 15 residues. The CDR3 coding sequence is TGCGCCAGCAGCCAATGGGCCAGGACAGGGGTCGAGCAGTACTTC. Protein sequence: CASSQWARTGVEQYF.

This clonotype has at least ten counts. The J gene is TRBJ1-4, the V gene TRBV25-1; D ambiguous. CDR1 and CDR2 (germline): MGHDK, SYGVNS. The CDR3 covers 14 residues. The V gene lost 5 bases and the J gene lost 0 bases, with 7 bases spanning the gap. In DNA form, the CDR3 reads TGTGCCAGCAGTAGGAGGGCAACTAATGAAAAACTGTTTTTT. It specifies CASSRRATNEKLFF.

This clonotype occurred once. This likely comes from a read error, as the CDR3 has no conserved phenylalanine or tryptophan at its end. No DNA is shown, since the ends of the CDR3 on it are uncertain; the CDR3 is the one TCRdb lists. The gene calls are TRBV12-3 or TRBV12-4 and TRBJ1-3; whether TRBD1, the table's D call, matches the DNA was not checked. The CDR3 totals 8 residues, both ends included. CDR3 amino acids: CASSGRGH.

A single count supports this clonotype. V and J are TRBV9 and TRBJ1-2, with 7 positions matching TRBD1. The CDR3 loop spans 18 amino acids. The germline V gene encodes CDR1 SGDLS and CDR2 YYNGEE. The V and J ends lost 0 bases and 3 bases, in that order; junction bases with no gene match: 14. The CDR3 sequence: CASSVVAGGWTGDYGYTF. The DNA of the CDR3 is TGTGCCAGCAGCGTAGTTGCAGGGGGATGGACCGGGGACTATGGCTACACCTTC.

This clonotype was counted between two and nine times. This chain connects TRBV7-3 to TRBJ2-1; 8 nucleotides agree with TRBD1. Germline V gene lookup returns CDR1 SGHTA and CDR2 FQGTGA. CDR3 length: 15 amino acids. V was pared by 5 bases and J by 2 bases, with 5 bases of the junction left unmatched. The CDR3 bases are TGTGCCAGCAGCATGGGACAGGTCACCTACAATGAGCAGTTCTTC. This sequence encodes CASSMGQVTYNEQFF.